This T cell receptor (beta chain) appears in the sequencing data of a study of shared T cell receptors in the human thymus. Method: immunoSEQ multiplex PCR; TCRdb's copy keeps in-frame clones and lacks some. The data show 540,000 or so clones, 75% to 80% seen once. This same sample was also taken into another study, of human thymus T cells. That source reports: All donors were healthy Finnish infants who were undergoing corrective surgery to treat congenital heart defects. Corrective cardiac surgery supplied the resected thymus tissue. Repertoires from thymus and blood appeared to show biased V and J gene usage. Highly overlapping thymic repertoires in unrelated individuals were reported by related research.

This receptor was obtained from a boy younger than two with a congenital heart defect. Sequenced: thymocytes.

CDR3 residues: CATPLCSYEQYF. CDR3 bases: TGTGCCACCCCCTTGTGCTCCTACGAGCAGTACTTC. The chain joins TRBV28 to TRBJ2-7; D call uncertain. The CDR3 has 12 residues. In germline, CDR1 is MDHEN, CDR2 SYDVKM. V was shortened by 10 bases and J by 0 bases, with 10 bases between the two germline ends.